This T cell receptor beta chain was found in a study of metastatic and nonmetastatic thyroid tumors. In the study overall: Patients with malignant and benign thyroid disease provided blood and tumor or nodule tissue, whose repertoires were compared. Study-level results: It was reported that TCR beta diversity was significantly higher in malignant thyroid tumors than benign nodules, in blood and tumor.

Per the original data handling: Clinicopathological groups differed in CDR3, with these differences serving to build a distant-metastasis classifier for papillary thyroid cancer. From the PCR reads, TCRdb re-called clones with MiXCR. TCRdb's processing, not the authors', yielded these V and J calls. This sample yields around 31,000 clones, of which approximately 16% are seen a single time; over 15% belongs to the top ten. The CDR3 extends over 15 amino acids. The ends lost 2 bases at V and 3 bases at J; junction bases unmatched: 7. Germline values: CDR1 SGHRS, CDR2 YFSETQ. Worth noting for this clone: Antigen specificity is unknown.

Ahead of thyroid surgery, no patient had received treatment of any kind. This TCR was recovered from a male donor with papillary thyroid cancer or a benign thyroid nodule (not recorded which). Some clones in this sample may be carry-over from other donors' samples. The chain joins TRBV5-1 to TRBJ2-5; 7 bases are shared with TRBD2. The sequenced sample was blood. In nucleotides, the CDR3 is TGCGCCAGCAGCTTAACGGGAGGCGGGGAAGAGACCCAGTACTTC. Translated: CASSLTGGGEETQYF.